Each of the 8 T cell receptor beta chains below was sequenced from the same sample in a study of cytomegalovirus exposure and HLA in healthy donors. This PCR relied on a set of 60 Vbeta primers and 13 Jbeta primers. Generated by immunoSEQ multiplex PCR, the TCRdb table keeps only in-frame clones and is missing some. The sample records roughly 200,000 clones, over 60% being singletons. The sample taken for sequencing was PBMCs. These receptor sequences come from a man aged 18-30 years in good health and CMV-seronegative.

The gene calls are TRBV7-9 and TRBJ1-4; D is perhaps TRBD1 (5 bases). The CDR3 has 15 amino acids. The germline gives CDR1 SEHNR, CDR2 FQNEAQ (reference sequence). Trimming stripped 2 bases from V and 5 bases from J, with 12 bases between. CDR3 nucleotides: TGTGCCAGCAGCTTATTGTCTCAGGGAAATGAAAAACTGTTTTTT. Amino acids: CASSLLSQGNEKLFF.

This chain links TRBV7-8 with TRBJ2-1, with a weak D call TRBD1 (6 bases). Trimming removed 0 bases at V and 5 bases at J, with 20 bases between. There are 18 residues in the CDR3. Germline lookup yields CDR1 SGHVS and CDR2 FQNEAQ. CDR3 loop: CASSLARRFAKGDNEQFF. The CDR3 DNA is TGTGCCAGCAGCTTAGCGCGGCGGTTTGCGAAGGGGGACAATGAGCAGTTCTTC. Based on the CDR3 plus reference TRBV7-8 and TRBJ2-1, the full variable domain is GAGVSQSPRYKVAKRGQDVALRCDPISGHVSLFWYQQALGQGPEFLTYFQNEAQLDKSGLPSDRFFAERPEGSVSTLKIQRTQQEDSAVYLCASSLARRFAKGDNEQFFGPGTRLTVL.

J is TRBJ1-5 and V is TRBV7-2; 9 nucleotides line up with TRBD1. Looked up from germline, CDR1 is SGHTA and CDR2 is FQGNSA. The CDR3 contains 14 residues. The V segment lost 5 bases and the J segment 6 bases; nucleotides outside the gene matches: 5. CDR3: CASSINRGLQPQHF. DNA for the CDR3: TGTGCCAGCAGCATAAACAGGGGGCTTCAGCCCCAGCATTTT.

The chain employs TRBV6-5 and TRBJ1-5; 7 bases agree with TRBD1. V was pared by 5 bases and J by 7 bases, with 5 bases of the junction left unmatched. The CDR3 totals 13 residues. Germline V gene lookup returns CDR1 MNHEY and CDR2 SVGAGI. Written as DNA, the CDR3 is TGTGCCAGCAGTGACAGGGTTGGACAGCCCCAGCATTTT. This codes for CASSDRVGQPQHF.

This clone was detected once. This chain's CDR3 is CASSGLTTGNTIYF. As DNA, the CDR3 is TGTGCCAGCAGTGGACTTACGACTGGAAACACCATATATTTT. The chain couples TRBV6-6 to TRBJ1-3; D is unclear. Germline V CDR1 and CDR2: MNHNY, SVGAGI (reference sequence). The CDR3 has 14 amino acids. V was cut by 5 bases and J by 2 bases, with 10 bases left in between.

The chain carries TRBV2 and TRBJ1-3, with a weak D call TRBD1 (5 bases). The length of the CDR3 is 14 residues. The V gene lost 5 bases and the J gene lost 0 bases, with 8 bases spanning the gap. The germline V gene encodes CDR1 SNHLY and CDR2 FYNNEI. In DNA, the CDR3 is TGTGCCAGCAGTCCAGGGTTCTCTGGAAACACCATATATTTT. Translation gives CASSPGFSGNTIYF. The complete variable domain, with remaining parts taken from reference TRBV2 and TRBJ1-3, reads EPEVTQTPSHQVTQMGQEVILRCVPISNHLYFYWYRQILGQKVEFLVSFYNNEISEKSEIFDDQFSVERPDGSNFTLKIRSTKLEDSAMYFCASSPGFSGNTIYFGEGSWLTVV.

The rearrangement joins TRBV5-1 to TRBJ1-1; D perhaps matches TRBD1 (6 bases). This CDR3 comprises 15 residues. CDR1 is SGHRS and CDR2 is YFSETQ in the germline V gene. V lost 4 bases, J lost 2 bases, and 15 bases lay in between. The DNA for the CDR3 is TGCGCCAGCAGCCCCAGGGAGGGGGGAAACACTGAAGCTTTCTTT. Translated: CASSPREGGNTEAFF.

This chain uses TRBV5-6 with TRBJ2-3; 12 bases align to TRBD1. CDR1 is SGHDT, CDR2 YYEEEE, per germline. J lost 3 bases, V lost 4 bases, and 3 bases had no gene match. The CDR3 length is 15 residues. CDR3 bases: TGTGCCAGCAGCAGGGACAGGGGGCGGACAGATACGCAGTATTTT. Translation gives CASSRDRGRTDTQYF. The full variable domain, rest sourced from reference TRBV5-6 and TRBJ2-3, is DAGVTQSPTHLIKTRGQQVTLRCSPKSGHDTVSWYQQALGQGPQFIFQYYEEEERQRGNFPDRFSGHQFPNYSSELNVNALLLGDSALYLCASSRDRGRTDTQYFGPGTRLTVL.